The clone carrying this TCR beta chain has at least ten counts. The V gene lost 4 bases and the J gene lost 1 base, with 11 bases spanning the gap. CDR3 size: 15 residues. The sample originates from a study of blood T cells in healthy people across ages. Sample-barcoded 5' priming and a J-beta primer mix drove a second PCR of 7 to 11 cycles. TCRdb used MiXCR to reprocess the 5' RACE reads, holding one entry per CDR3 protein. Of hundreds of thousands of distinct CDR3 sequences listed, around 50% are singletons. Material for sequencing was blood. The receptor was isolated from a woman of 80 years or more in good health. V is TRBV12-3 or TRBV12-4 and J is TRBJ2-1; D is undetermined. CDR3 region: CASSSDIKSYNEQFF. CDR3 coding DNA: TGTGCCAGCAGTTCAGACATCAAGTCCTACAATGAGCAGTTCTTC.